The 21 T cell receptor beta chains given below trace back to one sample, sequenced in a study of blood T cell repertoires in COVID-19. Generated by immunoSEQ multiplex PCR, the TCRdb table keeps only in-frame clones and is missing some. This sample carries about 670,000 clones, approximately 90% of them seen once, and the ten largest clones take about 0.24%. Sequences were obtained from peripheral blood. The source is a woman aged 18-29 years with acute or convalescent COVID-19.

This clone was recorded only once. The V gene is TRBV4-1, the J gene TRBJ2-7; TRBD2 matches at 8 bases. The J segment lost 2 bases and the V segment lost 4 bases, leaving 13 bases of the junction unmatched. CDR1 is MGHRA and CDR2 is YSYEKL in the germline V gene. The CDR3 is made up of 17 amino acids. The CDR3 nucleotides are TGCGCCAGCAGCCCTTGGACCTCGGGGGGGGCAACCTACGAGCAGTACTTC. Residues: CASSPWTSGGATYEQYF.

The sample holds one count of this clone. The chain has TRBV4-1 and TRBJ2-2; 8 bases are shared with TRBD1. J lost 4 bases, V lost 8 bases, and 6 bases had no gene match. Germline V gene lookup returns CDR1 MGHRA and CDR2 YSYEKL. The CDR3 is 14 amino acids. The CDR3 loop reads CASHTGGLTGELFF. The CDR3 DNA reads TGCGCCAGCCATACAGGGGGTCTCACCGGGGAGCTGTTTTTT.

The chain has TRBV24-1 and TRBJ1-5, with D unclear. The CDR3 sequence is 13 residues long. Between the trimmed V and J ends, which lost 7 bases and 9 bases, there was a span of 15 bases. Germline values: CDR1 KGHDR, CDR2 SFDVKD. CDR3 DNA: TGTGCCACCAGCGACATCCCCTATCGGCCCCAGCATTTT. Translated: CATSDIPYRPQHF.

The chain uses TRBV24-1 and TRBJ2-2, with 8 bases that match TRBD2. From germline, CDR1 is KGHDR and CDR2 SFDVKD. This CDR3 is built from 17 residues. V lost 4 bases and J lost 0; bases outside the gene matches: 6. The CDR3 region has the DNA TGTGCCACCAGTGAGCCACCAGCGGGGGCGAACACCGGGGAGCTGTTTTTT. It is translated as CATSEPPAGANTGELFF.

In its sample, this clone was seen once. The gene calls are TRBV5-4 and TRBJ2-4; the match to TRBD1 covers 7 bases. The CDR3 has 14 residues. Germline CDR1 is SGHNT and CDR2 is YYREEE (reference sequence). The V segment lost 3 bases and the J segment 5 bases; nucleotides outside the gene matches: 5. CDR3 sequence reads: CASSSGQVENIQYF. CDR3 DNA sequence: TGTGCCAGCAGCTCCGGACAGGTCGAAAACATTCAGTACTTC.

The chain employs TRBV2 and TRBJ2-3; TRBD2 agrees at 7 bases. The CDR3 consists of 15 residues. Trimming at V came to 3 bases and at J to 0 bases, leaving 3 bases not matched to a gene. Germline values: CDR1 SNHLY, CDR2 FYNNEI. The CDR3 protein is CASSEFGGSTDTQYF. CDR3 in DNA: TGTGCCAGCAGTGAGTTCGGGGGGAGCACAGATACGCAGTATTTT.

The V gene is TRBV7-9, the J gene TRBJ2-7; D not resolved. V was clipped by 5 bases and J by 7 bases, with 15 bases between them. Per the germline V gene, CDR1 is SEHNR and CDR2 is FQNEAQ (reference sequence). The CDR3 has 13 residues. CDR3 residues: CASSPVKNWEQYF. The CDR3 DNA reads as TGTGCCAGCAGCCCGGTAAAAAATTGGGAGCAGTACTTC.

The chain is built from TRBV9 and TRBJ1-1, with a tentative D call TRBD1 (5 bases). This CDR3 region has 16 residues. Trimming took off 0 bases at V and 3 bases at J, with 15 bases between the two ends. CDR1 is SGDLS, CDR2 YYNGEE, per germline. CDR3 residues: CASSVAGGSPDTEAFF. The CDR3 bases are TGTGCCAGCAGCGTAGCGGGGGGAAGCCCCGACACTGAAGCTTTCTTT.

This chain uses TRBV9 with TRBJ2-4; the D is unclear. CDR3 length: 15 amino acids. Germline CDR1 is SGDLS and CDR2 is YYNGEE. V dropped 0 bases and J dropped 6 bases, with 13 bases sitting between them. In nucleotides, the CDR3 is TGTGCCAGCAGCGTAGGAGGAGTCAGAAGAAACATTCAGTACTTC. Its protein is CASSVGGVRRNIQYF. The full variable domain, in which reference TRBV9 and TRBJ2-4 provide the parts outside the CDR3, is DSGVTQTPKHLITATGQRVTLRCSPRSGDLSVYWYQQSLDQGLQFLIQYYNGEERAKGNILERFSAQQFPDLHSELNLSSLELGDSALYFCASSVGGVRRNIQYFGAGTRLSVL.

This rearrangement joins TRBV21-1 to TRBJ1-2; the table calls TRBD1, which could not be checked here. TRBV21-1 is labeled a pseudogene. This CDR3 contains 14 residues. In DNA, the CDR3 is TGTGCCAGCAGTTCCGGGACAGGGAACTATGGCTACACCTTC. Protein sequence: CASSSGTGNYGYTF.

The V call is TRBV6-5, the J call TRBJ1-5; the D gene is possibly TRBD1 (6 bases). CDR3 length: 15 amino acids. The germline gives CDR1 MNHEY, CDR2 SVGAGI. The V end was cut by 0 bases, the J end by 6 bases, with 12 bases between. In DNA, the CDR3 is TGTGCCAGCAGTTACTCGGGGGCGGGGGGTCAGCCCCAGCATTTT. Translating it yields CASSYSGAGGQPQHF.

CDR3 amino acids: CASSLGLARQGAKNEKLFF. The CDR3 DNA reads as TGTGCCAGCAGCTTAGGGTTGGCTCGACAGGGGGCGAAGAATGAAAAACTGTTTTTT. V usage is TRBV7-8 and J usage is TRBJ1-4, with TRBD1 identical over 10 bases. The CDR3 has 19 residues. Germline CDR1 reads SGHVS; CDR2 reads FQNEAQ. The J segment lost 5 bases and the V segment lost 1 base, leaving 13 bases of the junction unmatched. Variable domain in full (rest from reference TRBV7-8 and TRBJ1-4): GAGVSQSPRYKVAKRGQDVALRCDPISGHVSLFWYQQALGQGPEFLTYFQNEAQLDKSGLPSDRFFAERPEGSVSTLKIQRTQQEDSAVYLCASSLGLARQGAKNEKLFFGSGTQLSVL.

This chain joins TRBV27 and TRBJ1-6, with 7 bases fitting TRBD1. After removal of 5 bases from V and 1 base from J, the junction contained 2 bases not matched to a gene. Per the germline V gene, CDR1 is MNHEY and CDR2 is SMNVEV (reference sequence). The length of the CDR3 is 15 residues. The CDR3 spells CASSTTGSYNSPLHF. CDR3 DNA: TGTGCCAGCAGTACGACAGGGTCCTATAATTCACCCCTCCACTTT.

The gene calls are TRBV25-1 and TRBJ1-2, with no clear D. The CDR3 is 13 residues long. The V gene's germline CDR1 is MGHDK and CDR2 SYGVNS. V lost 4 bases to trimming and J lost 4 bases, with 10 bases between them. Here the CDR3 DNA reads TGTGCCAGCAGTGGGGCGGGGATCTATGGCTACACCTTC. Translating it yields CASSGAGIYGYTF.

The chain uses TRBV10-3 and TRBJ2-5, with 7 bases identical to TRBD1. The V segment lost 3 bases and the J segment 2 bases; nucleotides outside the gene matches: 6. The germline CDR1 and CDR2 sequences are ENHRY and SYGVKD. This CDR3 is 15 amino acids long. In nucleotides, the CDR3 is TGTGCCATCAGTGACCGGACAGGCAGGCAAGAGACCCAGTACTTC. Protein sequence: CAISDRTGRQETQYF.

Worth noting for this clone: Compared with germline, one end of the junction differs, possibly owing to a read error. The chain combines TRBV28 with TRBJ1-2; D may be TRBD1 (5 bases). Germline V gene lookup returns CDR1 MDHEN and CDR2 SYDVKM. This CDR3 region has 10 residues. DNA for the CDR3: TGTGCCAGCAGTGGCCGGGACTGTAACTTC. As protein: CASSGRDCNF.

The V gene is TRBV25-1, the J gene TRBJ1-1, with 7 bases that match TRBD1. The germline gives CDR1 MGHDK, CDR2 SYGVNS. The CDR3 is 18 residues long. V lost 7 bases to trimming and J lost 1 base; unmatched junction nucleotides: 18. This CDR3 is CASTPTKWWGQQNTEAFF. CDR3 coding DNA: TGTGCCAGCACCCCGACTAAGTGGTGGGGACAGCAGAACACTGAAGCTTTCTTT.

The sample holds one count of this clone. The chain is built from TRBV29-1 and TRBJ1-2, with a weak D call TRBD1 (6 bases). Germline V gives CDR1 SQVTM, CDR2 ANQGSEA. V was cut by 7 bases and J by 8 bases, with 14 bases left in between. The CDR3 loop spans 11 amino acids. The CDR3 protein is CSDKQGWGYTF. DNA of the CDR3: TGCAGCGATAAACAGGGATGGGGCTACACCTTC.

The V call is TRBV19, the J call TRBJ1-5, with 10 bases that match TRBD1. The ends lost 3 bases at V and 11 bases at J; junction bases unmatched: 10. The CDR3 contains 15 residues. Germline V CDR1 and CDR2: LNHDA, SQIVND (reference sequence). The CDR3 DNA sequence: TGTGCCAGTAGTATGACGGACAGGGGGGGTTGGTCCCAGCATTTT. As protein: CASSMTDRGGWSQHF.

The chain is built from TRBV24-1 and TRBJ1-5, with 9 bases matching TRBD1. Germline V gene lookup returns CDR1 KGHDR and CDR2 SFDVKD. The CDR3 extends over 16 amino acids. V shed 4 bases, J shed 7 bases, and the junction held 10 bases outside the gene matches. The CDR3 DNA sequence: TGTGCCACCAGTGAGACGGGACAGGGTGTGGGACAGCCCCAGCATTTT. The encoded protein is CATSETGQGVGQPQHF.

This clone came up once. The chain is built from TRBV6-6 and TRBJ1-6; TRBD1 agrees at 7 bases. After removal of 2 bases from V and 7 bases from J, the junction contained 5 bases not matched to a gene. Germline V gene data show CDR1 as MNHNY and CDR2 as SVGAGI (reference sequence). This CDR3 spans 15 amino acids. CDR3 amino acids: CASSYVRDSNSPLHF. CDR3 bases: TGTGCCAGCAGTTACGTACGGGACAGCAATTCACCCCTCCACTTT.